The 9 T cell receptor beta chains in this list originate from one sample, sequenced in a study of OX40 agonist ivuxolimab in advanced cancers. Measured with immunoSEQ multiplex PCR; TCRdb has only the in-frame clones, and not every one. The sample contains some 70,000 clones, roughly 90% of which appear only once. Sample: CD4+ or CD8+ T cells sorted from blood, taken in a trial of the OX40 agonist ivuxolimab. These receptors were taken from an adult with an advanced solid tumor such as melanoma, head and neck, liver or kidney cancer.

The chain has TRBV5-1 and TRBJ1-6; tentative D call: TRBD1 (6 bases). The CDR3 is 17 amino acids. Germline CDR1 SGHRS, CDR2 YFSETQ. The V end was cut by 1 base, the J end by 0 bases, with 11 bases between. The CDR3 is CASSLFGRGSYNSPLHF. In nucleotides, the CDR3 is TGCGCCAGCAGCTTGTTTGGCAGGGGCTCCTATAATTCACCCCTCCACTTT. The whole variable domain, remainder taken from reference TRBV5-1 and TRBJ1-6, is KAGVTQTPRYLIKTRGQQVTLSCSPISGHRSVSWYQQTPGQGLQFLFEYFSETQRNKGNFPGRFSGRQFSNSRSEMNVSTLELGDSALYLCASSLFGRGSYNSPLHFGNGTRLTVT.

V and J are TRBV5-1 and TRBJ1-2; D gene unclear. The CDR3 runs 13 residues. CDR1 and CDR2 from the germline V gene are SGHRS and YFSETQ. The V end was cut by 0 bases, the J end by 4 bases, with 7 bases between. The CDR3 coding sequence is TGCGCCAGCAGCTTGGAAAGAGGCTATGGCTACACCTTC. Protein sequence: CASSLERGYGYTF.

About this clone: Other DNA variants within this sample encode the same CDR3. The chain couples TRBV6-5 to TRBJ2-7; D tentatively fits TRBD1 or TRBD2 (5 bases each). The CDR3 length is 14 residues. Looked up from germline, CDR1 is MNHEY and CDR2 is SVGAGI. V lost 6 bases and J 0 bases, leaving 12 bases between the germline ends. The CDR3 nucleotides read TGTGCCAGCAGCCCCGGGACGGCCTCCTACGAGCAGTACTTC. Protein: CASSPGTASYEQYF.

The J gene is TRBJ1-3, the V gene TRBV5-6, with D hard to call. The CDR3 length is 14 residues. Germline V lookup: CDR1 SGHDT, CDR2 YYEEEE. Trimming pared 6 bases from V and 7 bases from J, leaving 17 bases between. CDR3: CASTRQRFGNTIYF. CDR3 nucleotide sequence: TGTGCCAGCACCCGCCAGAGGTTCGGCAACACCATATATTTT.

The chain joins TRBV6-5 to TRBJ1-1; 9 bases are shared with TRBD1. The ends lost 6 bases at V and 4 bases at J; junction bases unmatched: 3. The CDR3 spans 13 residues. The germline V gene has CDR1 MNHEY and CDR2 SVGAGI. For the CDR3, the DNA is TGTGCCAGCAGAGGGACAGGGTTCACTGAAGCTTTCTTT. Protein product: CASRGTGFTEAFF.

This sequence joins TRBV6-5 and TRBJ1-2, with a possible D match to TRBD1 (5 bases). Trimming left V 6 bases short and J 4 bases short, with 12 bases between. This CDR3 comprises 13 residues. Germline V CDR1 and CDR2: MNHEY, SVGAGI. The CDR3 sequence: CASRVLGAYGYTF. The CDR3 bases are TGTGCCAGCAGGGTCCTTGGGGCCTATGGCTACACCTTC.

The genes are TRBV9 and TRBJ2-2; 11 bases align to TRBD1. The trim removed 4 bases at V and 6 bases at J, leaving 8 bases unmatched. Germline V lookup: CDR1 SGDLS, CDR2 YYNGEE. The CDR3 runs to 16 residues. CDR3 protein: CASSPAGTGGSGELFF. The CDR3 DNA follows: TGTGCCAGCAGCCCCGCCGGGACAGGGGGGTCCGGGGAGCTGTTTTTT.

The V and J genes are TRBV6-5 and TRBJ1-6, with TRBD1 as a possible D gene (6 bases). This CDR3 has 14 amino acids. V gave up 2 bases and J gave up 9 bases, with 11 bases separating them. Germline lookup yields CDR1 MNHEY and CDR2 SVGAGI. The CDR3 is CASSYQGNSSPLHF. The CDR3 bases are TGTGCCAGCAGTTACCAGGGGAATTCTTCACCCCTCCACTTT.

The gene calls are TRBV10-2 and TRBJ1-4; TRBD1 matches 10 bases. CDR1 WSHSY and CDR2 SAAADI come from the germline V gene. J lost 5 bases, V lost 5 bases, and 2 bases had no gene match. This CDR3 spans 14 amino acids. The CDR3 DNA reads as TGCGCCAGCAGTTTGACAGGGGGCAATGAAAAACTGTTTTTT. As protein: CASSLTGGNEKLFF.